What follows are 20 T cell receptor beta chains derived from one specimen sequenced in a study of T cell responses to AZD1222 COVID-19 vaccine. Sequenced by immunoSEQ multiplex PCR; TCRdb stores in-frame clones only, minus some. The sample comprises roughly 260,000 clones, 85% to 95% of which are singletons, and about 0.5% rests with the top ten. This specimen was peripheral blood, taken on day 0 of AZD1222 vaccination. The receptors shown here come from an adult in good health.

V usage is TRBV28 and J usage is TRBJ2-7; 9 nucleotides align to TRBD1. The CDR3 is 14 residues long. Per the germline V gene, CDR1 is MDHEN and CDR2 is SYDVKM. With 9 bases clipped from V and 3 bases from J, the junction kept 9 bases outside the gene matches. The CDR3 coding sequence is TGTGCCAGTAAACCCGGGACAGGGAACTACGAGCAGTACTTC. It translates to CASKPGTGNYEQYF.

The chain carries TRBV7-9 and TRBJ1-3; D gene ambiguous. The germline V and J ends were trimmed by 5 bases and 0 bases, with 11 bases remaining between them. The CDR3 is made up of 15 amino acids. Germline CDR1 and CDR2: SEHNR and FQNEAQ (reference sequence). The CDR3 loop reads CASSVTASSGNTIYF. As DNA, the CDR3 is TGTGCCAGCAGCGTTACAGCCTCCTCTGGAAACACCATATATTTT.

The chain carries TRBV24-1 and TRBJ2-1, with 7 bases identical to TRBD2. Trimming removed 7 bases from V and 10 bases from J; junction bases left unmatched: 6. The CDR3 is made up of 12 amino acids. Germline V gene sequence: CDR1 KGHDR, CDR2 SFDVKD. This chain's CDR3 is CATSGTTREQFF. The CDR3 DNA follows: TGTGCCACCAGCGGGACTACACGAGAGCAGTTCTTC.

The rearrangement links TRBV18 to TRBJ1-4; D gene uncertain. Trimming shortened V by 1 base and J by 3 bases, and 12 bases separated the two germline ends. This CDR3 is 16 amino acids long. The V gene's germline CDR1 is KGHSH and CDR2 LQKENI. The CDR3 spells CASSPRTGESNEKLFF. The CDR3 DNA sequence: TGTGCCAGCTCACCACGTACTGGGGAATCTAATGAAAAACTGTTTTTT.

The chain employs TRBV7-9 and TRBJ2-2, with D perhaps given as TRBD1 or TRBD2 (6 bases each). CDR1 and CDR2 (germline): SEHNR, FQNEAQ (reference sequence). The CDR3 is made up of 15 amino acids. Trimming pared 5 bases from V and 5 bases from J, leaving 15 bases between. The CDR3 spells CASSRHRAGTGELFF. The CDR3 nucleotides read TGTGCCAGCAGCCGTCACAGGGCGGGGACCGGGGAGCTGTTTTTT. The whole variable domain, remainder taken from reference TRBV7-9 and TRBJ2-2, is DTGVSQNPRHKITKRGQNVTFRCDPISEHNRLYWYRQTLGQGPEFLTYFQNEAQLEKSRLLSDRFSAERPKGSFSTLEIQRTEQGDSAMYLCASSRHRAGTGELFFGEGSRLTVL.

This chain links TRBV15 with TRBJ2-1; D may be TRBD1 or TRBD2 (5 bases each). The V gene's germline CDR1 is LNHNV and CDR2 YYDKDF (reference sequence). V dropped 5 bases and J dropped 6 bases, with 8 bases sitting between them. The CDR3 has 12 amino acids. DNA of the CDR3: TGTGCCACCAGCGAGGGGCCCAATGAGCAGTTCTTC. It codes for CATSEGPNEQFF.

The CDR3, as DNA: TGTGCCACCAGTTCCCTGGCCGGGGAGCTGTTTTTT. As protein: CATSSLAGELFF. V gene TRBV24-1 combines with J gene TRBJ2-2; no reliable D call. V gave up 6 bases and J gave up 6 bases, with 7 bases separating them. Germline V CDR1 and CDR2: KGHDR, SFDVKD. CDR3 length equals 12 residues.

The CDR3 sequence is CASSDSPSGRAYEQFF. The CDR3 DNA reads as TGTGCCAGCAGTGACTCTCCTAGCGGGAGGGCCTATGAGCAGTTCTTC. The chain is built from TRBV6-4 and TRBJ2-1, with TRBD2 identical over 12 bases. V was clipped by 0 bases and J by 8 bases; unmatched bases: 5. The CDR3 loop spans 16 amino acids. CDR1 is MRHNA and CDR2 is SNTAGT in the germline V gene.

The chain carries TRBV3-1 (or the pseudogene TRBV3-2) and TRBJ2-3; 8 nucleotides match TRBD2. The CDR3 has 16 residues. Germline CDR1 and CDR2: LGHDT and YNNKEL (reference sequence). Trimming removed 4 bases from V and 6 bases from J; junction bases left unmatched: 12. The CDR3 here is CASSPASGGAGDTQYF. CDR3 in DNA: TGTGCCAGCAGCCCCGCCAGCGGGGGCGCCGGGGATACGCAGTATTTT.

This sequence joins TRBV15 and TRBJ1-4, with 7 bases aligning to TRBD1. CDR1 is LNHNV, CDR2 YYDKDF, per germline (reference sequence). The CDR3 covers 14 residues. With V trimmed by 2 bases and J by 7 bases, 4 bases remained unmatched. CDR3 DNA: TGTGCCACCAGCAGAACAGGGGAGGCTGAAAAACTGTTTTTT. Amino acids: CATSRTGEAEKLFF.

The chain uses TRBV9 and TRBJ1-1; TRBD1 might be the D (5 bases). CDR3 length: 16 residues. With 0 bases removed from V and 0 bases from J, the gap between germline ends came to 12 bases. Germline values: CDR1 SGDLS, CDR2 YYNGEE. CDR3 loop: CASSVEGRGMNTEAFF. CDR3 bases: TGTGCCAGCAGCGTAGAAGGGAGGGGAATGAACACTGAAGCTTTCTTT.

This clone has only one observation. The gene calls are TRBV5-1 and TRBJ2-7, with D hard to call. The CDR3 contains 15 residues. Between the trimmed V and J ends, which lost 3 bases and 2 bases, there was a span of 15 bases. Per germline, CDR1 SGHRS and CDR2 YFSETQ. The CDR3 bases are TGCGCCAGCAGCTCACAGCCATCCCCCACCTACGAGCAGTACTTC. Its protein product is CASSSQPSPTYEQYF. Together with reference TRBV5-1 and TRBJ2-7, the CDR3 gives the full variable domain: KAGVTQTPRYLIKTRGQQVTLSCSPISGHRSVSWYQQTPGQGLQFLFEYFSETQRNKGNFPGRFSGRQFSNSRSEMNVSTLELGDSALYLCASSSQPSPTYEQYFGPGTRLTVT.

The CDR3: CASSLDPIRAYNEQFF. CDR3 nucleotides: TGTGCCAGCAGCTTGGATCCAATTCGAGCCTACAATGAGCAGTTCTTC. The chain combines TRBV5-4 with TRBJ2-1, with no clear D. In germline, CDR1 is SGHNT, CDR2 YYREEE (reference sequence). CDR3 size: 16 residues. V was clipped by 0 bases and J by 2 bases, with 12 bases between them.

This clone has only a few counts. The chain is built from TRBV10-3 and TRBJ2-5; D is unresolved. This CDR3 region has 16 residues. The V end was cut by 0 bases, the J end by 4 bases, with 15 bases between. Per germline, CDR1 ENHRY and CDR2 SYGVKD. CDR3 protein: CAISESFGSRTETQYF. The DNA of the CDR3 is TGTGCCATCAGTGAGTCGTTTGGGTCTAGGACAGAGACCCAGTACTTC.

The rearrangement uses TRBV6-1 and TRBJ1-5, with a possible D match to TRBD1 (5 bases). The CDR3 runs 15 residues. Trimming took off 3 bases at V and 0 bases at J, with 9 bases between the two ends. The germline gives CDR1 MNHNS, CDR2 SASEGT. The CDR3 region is CASSDLGDSNQPQHF. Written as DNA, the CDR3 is TGTGCCAGCAGTGATTTGGGGGATAGCAATCAGCCCCAGCATTTT.

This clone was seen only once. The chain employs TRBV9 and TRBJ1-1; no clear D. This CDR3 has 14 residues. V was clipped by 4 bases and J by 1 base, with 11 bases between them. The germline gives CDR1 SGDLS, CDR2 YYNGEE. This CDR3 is CASSNRRGNTEAFF. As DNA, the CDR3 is TGTGCCAGCAGCAATCGACGGGGGAACACTGAAGCTTTCTTT.

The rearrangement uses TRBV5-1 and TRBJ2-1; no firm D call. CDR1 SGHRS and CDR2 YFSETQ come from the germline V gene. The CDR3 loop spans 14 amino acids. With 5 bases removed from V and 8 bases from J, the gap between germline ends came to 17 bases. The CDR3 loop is CASSRAARLDEQFF. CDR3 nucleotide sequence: TGCGCCAGCAGTAGGGCCGCCAGATTGGATGAGCAGTTCTTC.

CDR3: CATNHGSGETQYF. The CDR3 bases are TGCGCCACTAACCATGGGTCAGGAGAGACCCAGTACTTC. This rearrangement joins TRBV5-1 to TRBJ2-5; D remains ambiguous. Germline lookup yields CDR1 SGHRS and CDR2 YFSETQ. The germline V and J ends were trimmed by 9 bases and 4 bases, with 16 bases remaining between them. The CDR3 loop spans 13 amino acids.

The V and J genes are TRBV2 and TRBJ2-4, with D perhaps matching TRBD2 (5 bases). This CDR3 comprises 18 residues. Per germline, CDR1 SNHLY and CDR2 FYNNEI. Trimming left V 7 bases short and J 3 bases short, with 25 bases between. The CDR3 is CASNEHPGVRESKNIQYF. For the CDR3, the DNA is TGTGCCAGCAACGAACATCCCGGGGTACGGGAAAGCAAAAACATTCAGTACTTC.

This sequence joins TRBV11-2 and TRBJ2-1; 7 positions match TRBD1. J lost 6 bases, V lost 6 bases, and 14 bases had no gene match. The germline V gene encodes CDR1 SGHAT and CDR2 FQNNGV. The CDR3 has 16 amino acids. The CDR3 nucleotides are TGTGCCAGCAGACGTATACAGGGGCGACCAGGCAATGAGCAGTTCTTC. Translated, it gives CASRRIQGRPGNEQFF.